This is a list of T cell receptor beta chains from one sample in a study of cytomegalovirus exposure and HLA in healthy donors. The protocol was immunoSEQ multiplex PCR, while the TCRdb copy is restricted to in-frame clones and leaves out a portion. The sample includes over 95,000 clones, approximately 80% of them seen just once. The source material was PBMCs. All receptors derive from a female donor in good health and CMV-seronegative. CDR3s include the opening cysteine and the closing phenylalanine or tryptophan. The D gene is left open where the match is weak. Expanded clones are given a class, and other clones once, few, many or no size at all.

j_call d_call v_call clone_size cdr3_aa cdr3_nt
TRBJ2-1 TRBD2 TRBV19 - CASKSGGFSYNEQFF TGTGCCAGTAAATCGGGGGGGTTCTCCTACAATGAGCAGTTCTTC
TRBJ1-5 - TRBV28 - CASSLWSGVFNQPQHF TGTGCCAGCAGTTTATGGTCGGGGGTCTTCAATCAGCCCCAGCATTTT
TRBJ2-3 - TRBV28 - CASSLLAISTDTQYF TGTGCCAGCAGTTTGCTAGCGATTAGCACAGATACGCAGTATTTT
TRBJ1-1 TRBD1 TRBV25-1 - CASSKGQGQNTEAFF TGTGCCAGCAGTAAGGGACAGGGCCAGAACACTGAAGCTTTCTTT
TRBJ2-3 TRBD2 TRBV7-2 once CASSLTSGVTDTQYF TGTGCCAGCAGCTTAACTAGCGGGGTAACAGATACGCAGTATTTT
TRBJ2-3 - TRBV6-6 - CASSPRRGGTDTQYF TGTGCCAGCAGTCCCAGGCGGGGTGGCACAGATACGCAGTATTTT
TRBJ1-3 - TRBV6-5 - CASSYSMGQVGNTIYF TGTGCCAGCAGTTACTCGATGGGGCAAGTAGGAAACACCATATATTTT
TRBJ1-2 TRBD1 TRBV4-1 once CASSQLRDRGSVGYGYTF TGCGCCAGCAGCCAACTCCGGGACAGGGGATCTGTCGGCTATGGCTACACCTTC
TRBJ2-7 - TRBV2 - CATLGGYEQYF TGTGCCACCCTGGGGGGATACGAGCAGTACTTC
TRBJ2-1 - TRBV18 - CASSPGQGDEQFF TGTGCCAGCTCACCAGGCCAGGGCGATGAGCAGTTCTTC
TRBJ2-1 - TRBV2 few CASTRQPSYNEQFF TGTGCCAGCACGAGGCAGCCCTCCTACAATGAGCAGTTCTTC
TRBJ2-1 TRBD2 TRBV7-3 once CASSFSLSAGGGNEQFF TGTGCCAGCAGCTTCTCCCTAAGTGCGGGGGGAGGTAATGAGCAGTTCTTC
TRBJ2-7 - TRBV6-1 - CASFTTGYGEQYF TGTGCCTCATTTACTACAGGGTACGGCGAGCAGTACTTC
TRBJ1-1 - TRBV7-9 - CASSGRGFEAFF TGTGCCAGCAGCGGGAGGGGGTTTGAAGCTTTCTTT
TRBJ1-5 TRBD1 TRBV19 - CASSIDGTGNQPQHF TGTGCCAGTAGTATAGACGGGACAGGGAATCAGCCCCAGCATTTT